The rows below give T cell receptor beta chains drawn from one sample of a study of breast tumors, draining lymph nodes, adjacent tissues. TCRdb recomputed calls from the multiplex PCR reads with MiXCR, one row per CDR3 protein. The table records some 110,000 distinct CDR3 sequences, 30% of them present only once. The specimen was axillary lymph node tissue. The receptor source for this set is a female donor with breast cancer. Some clones in this sample may be carry-over from other donors' samples. Both conserved end residues are part of each CDR3. D genes are given only for firm matches. For some rows the clone size is stated as once, few or many, or as a class when expanded; others skip it.

>TRBV10-3|TRBJ1-5|NA|many
TGTGCCATCAGTAGGGACAGCAATCAGCCCCAGCATTTT
CAISRDSNQPQHF
>TRBV7-9|TRBJ1-5|TRBD1|many
TGTGCCAGCAGCCCCGGGACAGGGGGGAATAGCAATCAGCCCCAGCATTTT
CASSPGTGGNSNQPQHF
>TRBV27|TRBJ2-4|NA|few
TGTGCCAGCAGTCTGAGGACAGAAAACATTCAGTACTTC
CASSLRTENIQYF
>TRBV6-1|TRBJ1-6|NA|many
TGTGCCAGCAGTCATGAGGGGGGGGCGTACTCACCCCTCCACTTT
CASSHEGGAYSPLHF
>TRBV15|TRBJ2-7|TRBD1|many
TGTGCCACCAGCAGAGCACCGCCCGGGACAGGGTTATATGGGCGCTCCTACGAGCAGTACTTC
CATSRAPPGTGLYGRSYEQYF
>TRBV2|TRBJ2-4|TRBD2|many
TGTGCCAGCAGTGAGGCGGGACTAGCGACAAACATTCAGTACTTC
CASSEAGLATNIQYF
>TRBV7-8|TRBJ1-1|NA|few
TGTGCCAGCAGCTTAGATCCACGGTCGGCCACTGAAGCTTTCTTT
CASSLDPRSATEAFF
>TRBV2|TRBJ2-6|NA|many
TGTGCCAGGAGACAGCCCTCTGGGGCCAACGTCCTGACTTTC
CARRQPSGANVLTF
>TRBV7-9|TRBJ2-7|NA|many
TGTGCCAGCAGCTCCGGACGGGAACAGAGCTACGAGCAGTACTTC
CASSSGREQSYEQYF
>TRBV29-1|TRBJ1-2|NA|NA
TGCAGCGTAGGACAGAACCATGGCTACACCTTC
CSVGQNHGYTF
>TRBV11-1|TRBJ1-1|NA|NA
TGTGCCAGCAGCGTAGGACAATTGAACACTGAAGCTTTCTTT
CASSVGQLNTEAFF
>TRBV14|TRBJ2-7|TRBD1|many
TGTGCCAGCAGCCAAGTAGGGGGCAGAAGCTACGAGCAGTACTTC
CASSQVGGRSYEQYF
>TRBV20-1|TRBJ2-7|TRBD2|many
TGCAGTGCTCTTAACCGGGACTACTCCTACGAGCAGTACTTC
CSALNRDYSYEQYF
>TRBV20-1|TRBJ1-2|NA|NA
TGCAGTGCTAGAGGGGACGTCGCTAACTATGGCTACACCTTC
CSARGDVANYGYTF